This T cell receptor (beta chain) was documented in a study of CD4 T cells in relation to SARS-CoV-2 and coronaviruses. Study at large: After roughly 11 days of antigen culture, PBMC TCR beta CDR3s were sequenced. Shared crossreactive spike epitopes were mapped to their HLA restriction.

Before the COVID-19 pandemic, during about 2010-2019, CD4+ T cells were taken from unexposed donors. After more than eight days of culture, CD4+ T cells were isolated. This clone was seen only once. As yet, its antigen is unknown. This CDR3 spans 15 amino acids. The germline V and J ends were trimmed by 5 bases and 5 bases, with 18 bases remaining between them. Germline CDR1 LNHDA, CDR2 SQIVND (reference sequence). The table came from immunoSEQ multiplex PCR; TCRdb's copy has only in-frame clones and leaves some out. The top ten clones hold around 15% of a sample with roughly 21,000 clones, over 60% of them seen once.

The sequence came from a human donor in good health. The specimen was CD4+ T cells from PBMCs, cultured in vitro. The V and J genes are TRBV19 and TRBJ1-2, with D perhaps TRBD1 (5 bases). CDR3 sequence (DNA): TGTGCCAGTAGTGCTGTACGACCCGGGGGGTATGGCTACACCTTC. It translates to CASSAVRPGGYGYTF.